Shown below are 23 T cell receptor beta chains from a single sample sequenced in a study of OX40 agonist ivuxolimab in advanced cancers. The protocol was immunoSEQ multiplex PCR, while the TCRdb copy is restricted to in-frame clones and leaves out a portion. This table holds 75,000 to 100,000 clones, roughly 93% found once. The specimen comprised CD4+ or CD8+ T cells sorted from blood, sampled in a trial of the OX40 agonist ivuxolimab. Every receptor here comes from an adult with an advanced solid tumor such as melanoma, head and neck, liver or kidney cancer.

In DNA, the CDR3 is TGTGCCAGCAGCGTAGTTAGCTCCCCTAGCGAGCAGTACTTC. As protein: CASSVVSSPSEQYF. V gene TRBV9 combines with J gene TRBJ2-7; no reliable D call. Per germline, CDR1 SGDLS and CDR2 YYNGEE. The V and J ends lost 0 bases and 6 bases respectively, with 13 bases between them. The CDR3 totals 14 residues.

As regards this clone: One junction end does not reproduce the germline sequence, and a read error may be involved. The chain uses TRBV15 and TRBJ2-7, with 8 bases fitting TRBD2. Germline V gives CDR1 LNHNV, CDR2 YYDKDF (reference sequence). The CDR3 has 17 amino acids. The CDR3 reads CATSRDLSSGHPYEQHF. As DNA, the CDR3 is TGTGCCACCAGCAGAGATTTGTCTAGCGGGCACCCCTACGAGCAGCACTTC.

CDR3 amino acids: CASSSGNSYEQYF. The CDR3 DNA sequence: TGTGCCAGCAGCTCCGGGAATTCCTACGAGCAGTACTTC. The chain employs TRBV11-3 and TRBJ2-7, with D perhaps matching TRBD2 (5 bases). Per the germline V gene, CDR1 is SGHNT and CDR2 is YENEEA. V shed 4 bases and J shed 1 base, with 8 bases lying between them. This CDR3 has 13 amino acids.

The CDR3 DNA reads as TGTGCCAGTAGTCCCCGGGGCACAGATACGCAGTATTTT. It translates to CASSPRGTDTQYF. The gene calls are TRBV19 and TRBJ2-3; D gene uncertain. CDR3 length equals 13 residues. The germline gives CDR1 LNHDA, CDR2 SQIVND (reference sequence). The ends were cut back, 5 bases at V and 1 base at J, with 7 bases in the middle.

This rearrangement joins TRBV5-1 to TRBJ1-6; D unresolved. Germline V gene data show CDR1 as SGHRS and CDR2 as YFSETQ. V was trimmed by 1 base and J by 9 bases, leaving 17 bases between them. The CDR3 runs to 16 residues. CDR3 bases: TGCGCCAGCAGCTTGTCGGATTTTTCAGCCTTTTCACCCCTCCACTTT. Translation: CASSLSDFSAFSPLHF.

V usage is TRBV5-1 and J usage is TRBJ1-1, with D perhaps matching TRBD1 (5 bases). Germline CDR1 and CDR2: SGHRS and YFSETQ. Trimming removed 1 base from V and 3 bases from J, with 7 bases in between. The length of the CDR3 is 13 residues. CDR3 loop: CASSLQGDTEAFF. The CDR3 nucleotides are TGCGCCAGCAGCTTGCAAGGGGACACTGAAGCTTTCTTT.

The V gene is TRBV19, the J gene TRBJ1-2; no firm D call. The CDR3 consists of 12 residues. Trimming pared 9 bases from V and 8 bases from J, leaving 16 bases between. From germline, CDR1 is LNHDA and CDR2 SQIVND (reference sequence). CDR3 residues: CASSPRVGGYTF. The DNA for the CDR3 is TGTGCCAGCTCACCCCGGGTCGGGGGCTACACCTTC. Using reference TRBV19 and TRBJ1-2 for the parts outside the CDR3, the full variable domain is DGGITQSPKYLFRKEGQNVTLSCEQNLNHDAMYWYRQDPGQGLRLIYYSQIVNDFQKGDIAEGYSVSREKKESFPLTVTSAQKNPTAFYLCASSPRVGGYTFGSGTRLTVV.

The chain links TRBV30 to TRBJ2-2, with 11 nucleotides matching TRBD2. Trimming cost V 3 bases and J 5 bases; bases outside gene matches: 2. This CDR3 is built from 14 residues. The germline gives CDR1 GTSNPN, CDR2 SVGIG (reference sequence). This CDR3 reads CAWRTSGTTGELFF. The CDR3 DNA reads TGTGCCTGGAGGACTAGCGGGACGACCGGGGAGCTGTTTTTT. Filled out from reference TRBV30 and TRBJ2-2, the complete variable domain reads SQTIHQWPATLVQPVGSPLSLECTVEGTSNPNLYWYRQAAGRGLQLLFYSVGIGQISSEVPQNLSASRPQDRQFILSSKKLLLSDSGFYLCAWRTSGTTGELFFGEGSRLTVL.

The genes are TRBV10-3 and TRBJ1-1; TRBD1 is a possible D gene (6 bases). The CDR3 spans 13 residues. Per the germline V gene, CDR1 is ENHRY and CDR2 is SYGVKD. V dropped 6 bases and J dropped 1 base, with 9 bases sitting between them. The CDR3 is CAISPTGNTEAFF. DNA for the CDR3: TGTGCCATCAGCCCGACAGGGAACACTGAAGCTTTCTTT.

This sequence joins TRBV5-6 and TRBJ2-2; D remains unclear. Trimming stripped 0 bases from V and 3 bases from J, with 3 bases between. The germline CDR1 and CDR2 sequences are SGHDT and YYEEEE. The CDR3 runs 13 residues. The CDR3 spells CASSLVDTGELFF. CDR3 nucleotides: TGTGCCAGCAGCTTGGTGGACACCGGGGAGCTGTTTTTT.

V is TRBV11-3 and J is TRBJ2-3; 7 bases are shared with TRBD2. The CDR3 covers 14 residues. Trimming removed 5 bases from V and 5 bases from J; junction bases left unmatched: 7. Germline V lookup: CDR1 SGHNT, CDR2 YENEEA. The CDR3 nucleotides read TGTGCCAGCAGCCGCGGACTAGATAGAGATACGCAGTATTTT. This gives the protein CASSRGLDRDTQYF. The variable domain in full, with the rest retrieved from reference TRBV11-3 and TRBJ2-3, is EAGVVQSPRYKIIEKKQPVAFWCNPISGHNTLYWYLQNLGQGPELLIRYENEEAVDDSQLPKDRFSAERLKGVDSTLKIQPAELGDSAVYLCASSRGLDRDTQYFGPGTRLTVL.

V gene TRBV11-2 combines with J gene TRBJ2-2; perhaps TRBD2 as D (5 bases). The CDR3 length is 12 residues. Deletions cut 1 base from V and 10 bases from J, with 7 bases between. Germline V gene data show CDR1 as SGHAT and CDR2 as FQNNGV. In nucleotides, the CDR3 is TGTGCCAGCAGCTTAGGGGAGTTGGAGCTGTTTTTT. Residues: CASSLGELELFF.

This chain links TRBV13 with TRBJ1-3, with 8 bases lining up with TRBD1. Unmatched junction bases numbered 2, after V lost 4 bases and J lost 0 bases. The CDR3 loop spans 15 amino acids. Germline V gives CDR1 PRHDT, CDR2 FYEKMQ (reference sequence). CDR3 in amino acids: CASSYDRGSGNTIYF. The CDR3 bases are TGTGCCAGCAGCTACGACAGGGGCTCTGGAAACACCATATATTTT.

The CDR3 region has the DNA TGTGCCAGCTCCGGGCAGCTCAATGAGCAGTTCTTC. It specifies CASSGQLNEQFF. J is TRBJ2-1 and V is TRBV2; the D is unclear. This CDR3 contains 12 residues. V shed 8 bases and J shed 6 bases, with 11 bases lying between them. CDR1 is SNHLY and CDR2 is FYNNEI in the germline V gene.

This chain uses TRBV6-5 with TRBJ1-3; D ambiguous. The CDR3 has 13 residues. Germline V gene sequence: CDR1 MNHEY, CDR2 SVGAGI. Deletions cut 0 bases from V and 4 bases from J, with 4 bases between. CDR3 residues: CASSYSMGNTIYF. The CDR3 region has the DNA TGTGCCAGCAGTTACTCGATGGGAAACACCATATATTTT.

The chain joins TRBV28 to TRBJ2-7; 9 nucleotides match TRBD2. The V gene's germline CDR1 is MDHEN and CDR2 SYDVKM. The V gene end was trimmed by 6 bases and the J gene end by 0 bases; junction bases not matched to a gene: 18. This CDR3 has 19 amino acids. The CDR3 region is CASRPRVAGVLRSSYEQYF. The DNA of the CDR3 is TGTGCCAGCAGACCCAGGGTAGCGGGGGTTTTAAGGAGCTCCTACGAGCAGTACTTC.

The rearrangement links TRBV7-9 to TRBJ2-7; a weak D match, TRBD1 (6 bases). CDR1 and CDR2 from the germline V gene are SEHNR and FQNEAQ (reference sequence). Trimming pared 1 base from V and 4 bases from J, leaving 11 bases between. CDR3 length: 14 residues. The CDR3 nucleotides are TGTGCCAGCAGCTTAGGGGCTAGGGGGTACGAGCAGTACTTC. The encoded protein is CASSLGARGYEQYF.

The chain has TRBV7-8 and TRBJ2-6; TRBD2 might be the D (6 bases). This CDR3 is 16 amino acids long. Trimming removed 3 bases from V and 0 bases from J, with 9 bases in between. Germline V gene lookup returns CDR1 SGHVS and CDR2 FQNEAQ. The CDR3 protein is CASSFAGLSGANVLTF. DNA for the CDR3: TGTGCCAGCAGCTTTGCGGGGCTCTCTGGGGCCAACGTCCTGACTTTC. Combining the CDR3 with reference TRBV7-8 and TRBJ2-6 gives the whole variable domain GAGVSQSPRYKVAKRGQDVALRCDPISGHVSLFWYQQALGQGPEFLTYFQNEAQLDKSGLPSDRFFAERPEGSVSTLKIQRTQQEDSAVYLCASSFAGLSGANVLTFGAGSRLTVL.

The rearrangement uses TRBV7-2 and TRBJ1-6; a weak D match, TRBD1 (5 bases). The germline V gene has CDR1 SGHTA and CDR2 FQGNSA. The CDR3 covers 14 residues. The V end lost 7 bases, the J end lost 9 bases, and 16 bases lay between the germline ends. CDR3 in DNA: TGTGCCAGCAACACGAACGGGGGGATTTCACCCCTCCACTTT. Translating it yields CASNTNGGISPLHF.

This chain uses TRBV15 with TRBJ1-3; D uncertain. Germline values: CDR1 LNHNV, CDR2 YYDKDF (reference sequence). V was shortened by 4 bases and J by 3 bases, with 13 bases between the two germline ends. The CDR3 runs 15 residues. The DNA of the CDR3 is TGTGCCACCAGCAAAAGCGGACTTATTGGAAACACCATATATTTT. This encodes CATSKSGLIGNTIYF.

The V gene is TRBV27, the J gene TRBJ2-7; perhaps D is TRBD1 or TRBD2 (5 bases each). There are 17 residues in the CDR3. The germline V gene encodes CDR1 MNHEY and CDR2 SMNVEV (reference sequence). Trimming took 1 base from V and 0 from J, leaving 16 bases between them. CDR3 amino acids: CASSLYLTRDVSYEQYF. The CDR3, as DNA: TGTGCCAGCAGTTTATACCTTACCCGGGACGTCTCCTACGAGCAGTACTTC.

With respect to this clone: Mismatch with germline at one junction end may stem from a read error. The chain couples TRBV4-1 to TRBJ2-3, with D perhaps being TRBD1 or TRBD2 (6 bases each). The germline V gene has CDR1 MGHRA and CDR2 YSYEKL. The CDR3 is 15 residues long. CDR3 bases: TGCGCCAGCAGCCAAGATAGGACTACGACAGGTACGCAGTATTTT. Translation gives CASSQDRTTTGTQYF.

This clone has only one observation. This chain links TRBV5-1 with TRBJ1-4, with a possible D match to TRBD1 (5 bases). From germline, CDR1 is SGHRS and CDR2 YFSETQ. The V end lost 4 bases, the J end lost 4 bases, and 17 bases lay between the germline ends. The CDR3 is 16 amino acids. For the CDR3, the DNA is TGCGCCAGCAGCCCAACGGGAGGACAAAATAATGAAAAACTGTTTTTT. This translates into CASSPTGGQNNEKLFF.